These 9 T cell receptor beta chains came from one sample sequenced in a study of T-cell reconstitution after alpha-beta-depleted transplantation in children. It was with unique molecular identifiers that the TCRbeta library was prepared. TCRdb re-analysed the PCR reads in MiXCR, keeping a single row per CDR3 protein. There are 490,000 or so distinct CDR3 sequences in the sample; approximately 12% occur only once, and less than 6.5% lies in the top ten. This material consisted of PBMCs from the stem cell graft donor, taken from the stem cell graft. These receptors came from a human donor who donated a stem cell graft to a child with combined immunodeficiency.

In nucleotides, the CDR3 is TGTGCCAGCACCCCGACAGGGATCCAAGAGACCCAGTACTTC. Amino acid sequence: CASTPTGIQETQYF. The rearrangement uses TRBV12-3 or TRBV12-4 and TRBJ2-5; 7 positions match TRBD1. CDR3 length equals 14 residues. J lost 1 base, V lost 7 bases, and 6 bases had no gene match.

The sample holds a few counts of this clonotype. This chain joins TRBV11-2 and TRBJ1-1; D remains unclear. The ends were cut back, 3 bases at V and 7 bases at J, with 15 bases in the middle. The CDR3 is made up of 14 amino acids. Germline CDR1 SGHAT, CDR2 FQNNGV. The CDR3 coding sequence is TGTGCCAGCAGCTTTGGTGGCCATAACGGTGAAGCTTTCTTT. Its protein product is CASSFGGHNGEAFF.

This rearrangement joins TRBV2 to TRBJ2-7; D not resolved. This CDR3 is built from 13 residues. V was pared by 5 bases and J by 5 bases, with 13 bases between. The germline V gene encodes CDR1 SNHLY and CDR2 FYNNEI. CDR3 sequence (DNA): TGTGCCAGCAGTCTCCGAGTACGCCACGAGCAGTACTTC. Translation gives CASSLRVRHEQYF.

The J gene is TRBJ1-1, the V gene TRBV18, with D perhaps matching TRBD1 (5 bases). This CDR3 contains 17 residues. Trimming cost V 0 bases and J 5 bases, with 19 bases left between them. Per the germline V gene, CDR1 is KGHSH and CDR2 is LQKENI. CDR3: CASSPPGAGRIRTEAFF. DNA for the CDR3: TGTGCCAGCTCACCACCTGGGGCCGGGAGGATAAGGACTGAAGCTTTCTTT.

This clonotype appeared many times. The J gene is TRBJ2-7, the V gene TRBV29-1, with unresolved D. The ends were cut back, 2 bases at V and 2 bases at J, with 10 bases in the middle. The CDR3 has 13 amino acids. Germline V CDR1 and CDR2: SQVTM, ANQGSEA. For the CDR3, the DNA is TGCAGCGTTGAAACTAACGTCCCCTACGAGCAGTACTTC. This translates into CSVETNVPYEQYF.

This clonotype was observed many times. This chain connects TRBV9 to TRBJ2-7; D may be TRBD1 (6 bases). V lost 7 bases, J lost 0 bases, and 11 bases lay in between. Germline V lookup: CDR1 SGDLS, CDR2 YYNGEE. The CDR3 is 13 residues long. The CDR3 DNA reads TGTGCCAGCTCCGACAGGACCTCCTACGAGCAGTACTTC. It is translated as CASSDRTSYEQYF.

This clonotype has just a few counts. The chain carries TRBV6-5 and TRBJ2-5; TRBD1 is a possible D gene (5 bases). V was pared by 4 bases and J by 13 bases, with 22 bases between. Germline V lookup: CDR1 MNHEY, CDR2 SVGAGI. This CDR3 has 14 residues. The CDR3 nucleotides are TGTGCCAGCAGTTCGCCCACCCACCACAGGTCCCTGTACTTC. This encodes CASSSPTHHRSLYF.

This clonotype was counted a few times. This rearrangement joins TRBV20-1 to TRBJ2-5, with 8 bases aligning to TRBD2. Per the germline V gene, CDR1 is DFQATT and CDR2 is SNEGSKA (reference sequence). The CDR3 is made up of 14 amino acids. J was trimmed by 2 bases and V by 5 bases; bases with no gene match: 7. The DNA of the CDR3 is TGCAGTGCTGCTCTCCAGCGGGGGCAAGAGACCCAGTACTTC. This sequence encodes CSAALQRGQETQYF.

CDR3 nucleotides: TGTGCCAGCGCACCGCGTGGGGGCTGCGAGCAGTACTTC. Translating gives CASAPRGGCEQYF. The rearrangement links TRBV12-3 or TRBV12-4 to TRBJ2-7, with D tentatively TRBD1 (6 bases). V lost 8 bases and J 6 bases, leaving 17 bases between the germline ends. The CDR3 consists of 13 residues.